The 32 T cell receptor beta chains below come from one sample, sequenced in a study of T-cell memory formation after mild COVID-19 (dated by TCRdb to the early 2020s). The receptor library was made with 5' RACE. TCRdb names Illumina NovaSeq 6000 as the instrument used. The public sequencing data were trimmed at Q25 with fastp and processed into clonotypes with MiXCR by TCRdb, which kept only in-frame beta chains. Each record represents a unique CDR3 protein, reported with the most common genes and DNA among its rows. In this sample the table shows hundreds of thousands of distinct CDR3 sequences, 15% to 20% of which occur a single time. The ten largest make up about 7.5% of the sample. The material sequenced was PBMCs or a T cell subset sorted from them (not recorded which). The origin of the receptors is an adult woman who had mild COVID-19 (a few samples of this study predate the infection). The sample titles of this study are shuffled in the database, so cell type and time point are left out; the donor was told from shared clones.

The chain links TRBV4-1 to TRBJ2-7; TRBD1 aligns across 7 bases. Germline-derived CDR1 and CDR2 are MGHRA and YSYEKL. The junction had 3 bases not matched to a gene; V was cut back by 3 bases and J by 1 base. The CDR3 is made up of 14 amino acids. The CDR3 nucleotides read TGCGCCAGCAGCCACTTGACAGGGTCCTACGAGCAGTACTTC. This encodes CASSHLTGSYEQYF.

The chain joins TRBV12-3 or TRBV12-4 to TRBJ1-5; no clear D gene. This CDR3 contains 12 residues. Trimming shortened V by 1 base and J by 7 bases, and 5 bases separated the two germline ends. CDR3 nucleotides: TGTGCCAGCAGTTTAGTGCCACAGCCCCAGCATTTT. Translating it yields CASSLVPQPQHF.

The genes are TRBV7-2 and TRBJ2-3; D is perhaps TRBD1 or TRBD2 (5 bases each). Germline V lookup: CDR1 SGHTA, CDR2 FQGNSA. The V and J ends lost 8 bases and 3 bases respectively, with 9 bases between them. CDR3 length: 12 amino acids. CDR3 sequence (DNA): TGTGCCAGCGGGGGAGATACAGATACGCAGTATTTT. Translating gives CASGGDTDTQYF. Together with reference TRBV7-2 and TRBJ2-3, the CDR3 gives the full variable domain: GAGVSQSPSNKVTEKGKDVELRCDPISGHTALYWYRQSLGQGLEFLIYFQGNSAPDKSGLPSDRFSAERTGGSVSTLTIQRTQQEDSAVYLCASGGDTDTQYFGPGTRLTVL.

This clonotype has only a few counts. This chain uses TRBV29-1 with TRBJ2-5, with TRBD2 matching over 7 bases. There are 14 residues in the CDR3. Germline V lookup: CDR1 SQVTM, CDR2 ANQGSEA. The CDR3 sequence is CSTGVASGWETQYF. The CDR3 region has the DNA TGCAGTACGGGAGTCGCTAGCGGCTGGGAGACCCAGTACTTC.

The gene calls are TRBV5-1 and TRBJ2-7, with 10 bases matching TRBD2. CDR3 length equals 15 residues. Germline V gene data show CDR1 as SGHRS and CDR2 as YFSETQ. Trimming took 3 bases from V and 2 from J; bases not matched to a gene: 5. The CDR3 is CASSSTGTSAYEQYF. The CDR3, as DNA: TGCGCCAGCAGCTCAACCGGGACTAGCGCCTACGAGCAGTACTTC.

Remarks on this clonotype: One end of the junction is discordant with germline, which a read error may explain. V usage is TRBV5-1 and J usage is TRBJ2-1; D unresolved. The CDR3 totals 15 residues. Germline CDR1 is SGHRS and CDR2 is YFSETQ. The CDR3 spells CTSSLSLSSYNEQFF. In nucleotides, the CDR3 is TGCACCAGCAGCTTATCCCTGAGCTCCTACAATGAGCAGTTCTTC.

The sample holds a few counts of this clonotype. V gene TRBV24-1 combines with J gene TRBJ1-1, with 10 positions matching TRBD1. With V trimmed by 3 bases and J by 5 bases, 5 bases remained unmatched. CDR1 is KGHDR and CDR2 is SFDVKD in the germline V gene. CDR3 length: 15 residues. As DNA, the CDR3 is TGTGCCACCAGTGATCCCGGGACAGGGGAAACTGAAGCTTTCTTT. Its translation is CATSDPGTGETEAFF.

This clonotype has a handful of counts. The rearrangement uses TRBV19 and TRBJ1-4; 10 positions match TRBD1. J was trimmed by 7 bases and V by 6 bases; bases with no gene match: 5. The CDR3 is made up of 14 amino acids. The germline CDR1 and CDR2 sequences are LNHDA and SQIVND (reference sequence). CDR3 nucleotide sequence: TGTGCCAGTAGAAGACAGGGGGCGGGTGAAAAACTGTTTTTT. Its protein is CASRRQGAGEKLFF.

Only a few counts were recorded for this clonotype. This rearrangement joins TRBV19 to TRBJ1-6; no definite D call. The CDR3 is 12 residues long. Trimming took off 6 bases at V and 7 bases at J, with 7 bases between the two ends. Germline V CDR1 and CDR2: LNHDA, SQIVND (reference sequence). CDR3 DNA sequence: TGTGCCAGTAGACTCCCCAATTCACCCCTCCACTTT. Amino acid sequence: CASRLPNSPLHF. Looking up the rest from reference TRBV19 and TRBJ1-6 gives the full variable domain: DGGITQSPKYLFRKEGQNVTLSCEQNLNHDAMYWYRQDPGQGLRLIYYSQIVNDFQKGDIAEGYSVSREKKESFPLTVTSAQKNPTAFYLCASRLPNSPLHFGNGTRLTVT.

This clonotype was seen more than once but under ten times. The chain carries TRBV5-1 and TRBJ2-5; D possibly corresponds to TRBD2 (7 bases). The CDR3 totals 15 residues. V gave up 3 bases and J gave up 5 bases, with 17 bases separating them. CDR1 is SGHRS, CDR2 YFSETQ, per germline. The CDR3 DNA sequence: TGCGCCAGCAGCTGGGGGGGCAGGGATGAGGAGACCCAGTACTTC. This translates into CASSWGGRDEETQYF.

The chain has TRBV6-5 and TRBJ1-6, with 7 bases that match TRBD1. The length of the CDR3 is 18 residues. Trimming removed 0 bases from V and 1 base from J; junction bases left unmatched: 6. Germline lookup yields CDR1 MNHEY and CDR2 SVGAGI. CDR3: CASSYSGQPASYNSPLHF. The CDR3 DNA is TGTGCCAGCAGTTACTCGGGACAGCCCGCTTCCTATAATTCACCCCTCCACTTT.

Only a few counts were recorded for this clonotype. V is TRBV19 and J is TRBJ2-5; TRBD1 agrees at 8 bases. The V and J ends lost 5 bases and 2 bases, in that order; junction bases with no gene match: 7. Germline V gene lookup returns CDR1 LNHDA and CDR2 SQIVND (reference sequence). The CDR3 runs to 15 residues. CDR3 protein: CASSPQGTGQETQYF. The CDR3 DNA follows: TGTGCCAGTAGTCCTCAGGGGACAGGTCAAGAGACCCAGTACTTC.

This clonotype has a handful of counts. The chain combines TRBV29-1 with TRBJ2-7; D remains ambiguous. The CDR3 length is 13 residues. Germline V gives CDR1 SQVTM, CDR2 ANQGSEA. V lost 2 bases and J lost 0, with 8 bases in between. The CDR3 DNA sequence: TGCAGCGTTGAAACCGGTAACTCCTACGAGCAGTACTTC. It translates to CSVETGNSYEQYF.

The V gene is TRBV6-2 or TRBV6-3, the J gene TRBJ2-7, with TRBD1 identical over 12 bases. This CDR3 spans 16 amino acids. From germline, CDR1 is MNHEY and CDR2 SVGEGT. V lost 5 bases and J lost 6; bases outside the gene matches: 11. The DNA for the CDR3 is TGTGCCAGCAGTCTTCCTTCCGGGACAGGGGGCGTCGAGCAGTACTTC. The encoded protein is CASSLPSGTGGVEQYF.

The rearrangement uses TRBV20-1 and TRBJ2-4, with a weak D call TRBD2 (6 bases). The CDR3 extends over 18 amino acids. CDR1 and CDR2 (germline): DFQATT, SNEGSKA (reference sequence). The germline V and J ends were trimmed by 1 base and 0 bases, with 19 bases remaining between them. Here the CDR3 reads CSARAYGLGTVAKNIQYF. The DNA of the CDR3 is TGCAGTGCTAGAGCTTACGGTTTAGGGACTGTAGCCAAAAACATTCAGTACTTC.

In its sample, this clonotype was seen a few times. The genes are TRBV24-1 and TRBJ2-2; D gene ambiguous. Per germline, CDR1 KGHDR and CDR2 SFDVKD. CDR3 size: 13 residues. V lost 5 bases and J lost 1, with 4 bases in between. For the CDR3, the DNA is TGTGCCACCAGTGGAATGAACACCGGGGAGCTGTTTTTT. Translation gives CATSGMNTGELFF.

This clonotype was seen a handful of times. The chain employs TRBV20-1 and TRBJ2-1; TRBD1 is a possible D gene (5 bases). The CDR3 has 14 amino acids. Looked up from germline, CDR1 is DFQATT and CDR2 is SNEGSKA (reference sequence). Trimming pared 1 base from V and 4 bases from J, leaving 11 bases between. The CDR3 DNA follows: TGCAGTGCTAGAGTCCTAGGGGCGTACAATGAGCAGTTCTTC. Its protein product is CSARVLGAYNEQFF.

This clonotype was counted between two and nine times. Here the CDR3 DNA reads TGCGCCAGCAGCTTTACAGGGGGCGCAGCGGATGGCTACACCTTC. This codes for CASSFTGGAADGYTF. The chain carries TRBV5-1 and TRBJ1-2; 9 nucleotides match TRBD1. This CDR3 has 15 amino acids. V shed 2 bases, J shed 6 bases, and the junction held 8 bases outside the gene matches. From germline, CDR1 is SGHRS and CDR2 YFSETQ.

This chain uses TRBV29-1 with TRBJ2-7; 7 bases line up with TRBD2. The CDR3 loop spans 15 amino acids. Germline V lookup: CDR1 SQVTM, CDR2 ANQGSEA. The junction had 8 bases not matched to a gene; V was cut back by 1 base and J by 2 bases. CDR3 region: CSVEVGGIPTYEQYF. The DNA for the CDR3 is TGCAGCGTTGAAGTGGGGGGGATCCCCACCTACGAGCAGTACTTC.

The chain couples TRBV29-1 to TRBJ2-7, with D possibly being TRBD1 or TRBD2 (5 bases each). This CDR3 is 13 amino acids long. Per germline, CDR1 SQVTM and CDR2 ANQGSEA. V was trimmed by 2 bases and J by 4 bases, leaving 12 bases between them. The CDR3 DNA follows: TGCAGCGTTGAACGGGGTTCAGGGTACGAGCAGTACTTC. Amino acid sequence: CSVERGSGYEQYF.

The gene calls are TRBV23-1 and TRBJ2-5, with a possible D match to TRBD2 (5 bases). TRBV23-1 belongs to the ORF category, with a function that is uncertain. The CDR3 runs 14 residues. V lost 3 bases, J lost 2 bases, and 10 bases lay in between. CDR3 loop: CASSQGDYQETQYF. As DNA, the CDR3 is TGCGCCAGCAGTCAGGGCGACTATCAAGAGACCCAGTACTTC.

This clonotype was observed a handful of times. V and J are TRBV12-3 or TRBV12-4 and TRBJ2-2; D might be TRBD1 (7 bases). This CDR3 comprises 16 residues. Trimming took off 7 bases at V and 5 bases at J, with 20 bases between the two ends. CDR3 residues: CASTAEGARSTGELFF. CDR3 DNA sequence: TGTGCCAGCACCGCGGAGGGGGCGAGGTCTACCGGGGAGCTGTTTTTT.

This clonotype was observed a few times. CDR3 nucleotides: TGTGCCAGCAAGGGATTTGAGGGCAATCAGCCCCAGCATTTT. It is translated as CASKGFEGNQPQHF. V gene TRBV6-2 or TRBV6-3 combines with J gene TRBJ1-5; D is unclear. CDR1 MNHEY and CDR2 SVGEGT come from the germline V gene. Trimming cost V 7 bases and J 2 bases, with 12 bases left between them. The CDR3 runs to 14 residues.

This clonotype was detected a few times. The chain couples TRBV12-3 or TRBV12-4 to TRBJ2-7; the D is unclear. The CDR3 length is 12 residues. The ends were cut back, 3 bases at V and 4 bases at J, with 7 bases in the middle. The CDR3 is CASSFSIYEQYF. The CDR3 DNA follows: TGTGCCAGCAGTTTTAGTATTTACGAGCAGTACTTC.

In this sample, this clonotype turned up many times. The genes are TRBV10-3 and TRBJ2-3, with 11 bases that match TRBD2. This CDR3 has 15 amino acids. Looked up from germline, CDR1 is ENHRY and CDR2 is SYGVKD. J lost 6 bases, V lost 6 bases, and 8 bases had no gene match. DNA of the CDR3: TGTGCCATCAGCCTGACTAGCGGGGACAGGGATACGCAGTATTTT. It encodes CAISLTSGDRDTQYF.

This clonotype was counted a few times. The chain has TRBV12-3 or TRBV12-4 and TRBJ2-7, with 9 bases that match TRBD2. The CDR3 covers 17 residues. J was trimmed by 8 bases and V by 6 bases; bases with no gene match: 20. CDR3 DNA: TGTGCCAGCAGCCGAGGGACTAGCCTCAGTGATCCCTCCAAGCAGTACTTC. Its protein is CASSRGTSLSDPSKQYF.

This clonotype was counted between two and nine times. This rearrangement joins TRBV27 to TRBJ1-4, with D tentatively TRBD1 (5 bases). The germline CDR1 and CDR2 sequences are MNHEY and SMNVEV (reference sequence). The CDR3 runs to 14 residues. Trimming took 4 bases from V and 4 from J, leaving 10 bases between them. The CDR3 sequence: CASSYSGINEKLFF. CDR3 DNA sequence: TGTGCCAGCAGTTATTCAGGGATTAATGAAAAACTGTTTTTT.

CDR3 loop: CASSISGVPETQYF. The CDR3 region has the DNA TGTGCCAGTAGTATCTCGGGGGTTCCAGAGACCCAGTACTTC. The chain links TRBV19 to TRBJ2-5; TRBD2 might be the D (6 bases). The CDR3 consists of 14 residues. Trimming left V 3 bases short and J 4 bases short, with 12 bases between. Germline V gene sequence: CDR1 LNHDA, CDR2 SQIVND (reference sequence).

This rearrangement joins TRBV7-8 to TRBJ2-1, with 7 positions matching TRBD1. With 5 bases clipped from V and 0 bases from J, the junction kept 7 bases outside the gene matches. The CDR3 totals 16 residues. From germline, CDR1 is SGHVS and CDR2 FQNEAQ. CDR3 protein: CASSPAWDSSYNEQFF. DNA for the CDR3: TGTGCCAGCAGCCCAGCCTGGGACAGCTCCTACAATGAGCAGTTCTTC.

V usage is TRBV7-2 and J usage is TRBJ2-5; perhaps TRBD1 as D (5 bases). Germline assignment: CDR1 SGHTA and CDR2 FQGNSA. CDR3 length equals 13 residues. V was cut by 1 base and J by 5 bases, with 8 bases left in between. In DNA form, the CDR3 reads TGTGCCAGCAGCTTAGGGGGCTTCGAGACCCAGTACTTC. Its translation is CASSLGGFETQYF.

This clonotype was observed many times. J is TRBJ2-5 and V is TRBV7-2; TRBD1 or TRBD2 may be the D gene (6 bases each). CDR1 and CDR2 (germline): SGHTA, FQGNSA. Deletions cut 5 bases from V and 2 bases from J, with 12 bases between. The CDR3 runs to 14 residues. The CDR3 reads CASSRGGGQETQYF. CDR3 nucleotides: TGTGCCAGCAGCCGAGGAGGGGGTCAAGAGACCCAGTACTTC. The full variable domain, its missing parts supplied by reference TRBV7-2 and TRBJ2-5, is GAGVSQSPSNKVTEKGKDVELRCDPISGHTALYWYRQSLGQGLEFLIYFQGNSAPDKSGLPSDRFSAERTGGSVSTLTIQRTQQEDSAVYLCASSRGGGQETQYFGPGTRLLVL.

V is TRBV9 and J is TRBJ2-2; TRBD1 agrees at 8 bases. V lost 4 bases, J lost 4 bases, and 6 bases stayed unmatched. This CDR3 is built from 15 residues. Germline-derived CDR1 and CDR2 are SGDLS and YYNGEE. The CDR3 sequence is CASSQQDRATGELFF. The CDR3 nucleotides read TGTGCCAGCAGCCAACAGGACAGGGCCACCGGGGAGCTGTTTTTT.